The 10 T cell receptor beta chains reported below all come from one sample, sequenced in a study of shared clonotypes between healthy human individuals. The data were produced by immunoSEQ multiplex PCR, yet TCRdb's version contains in-frame clones alone and is incomplete. The data show some 2,400,000 clones, nearly 97% seen once. Sequenced input: naive CD4+ T cells sorted from blood. Subset noted: CD45RA+ positively selected. These receptors were taken from a man between 18 and 35 years old in good health.

The chain recombines TRBV30 with TRBJ1-1, with TRBD1 as a possible D gene (6 bases). The CDR3 totals 18 residues. V was shortened by 5 bases and J by 2 bases, with 27 bases between the two germline ends. The V gene's germline CDR1 is GTSNPN and CDR2 SVGIG (reference sequence). The CDR3 protein is CAWLLFFSGRGKNTEAFF. CDR3 sequence (DNA): TGTGCCTGGCTCCTTTTTTTTTCAGGGAGGGGGAAAAACACTGAAGCTTTCTTT.

This clone appeared a single time. This chain uses TRBV25-1 with TRBJ2-3; TRBD1 matches 8 bases. J gave up 0 bases and V 4 bases, and 3 bases lay outside the gene matches. Germline CDR1 reads MGHDK; CDR2 reads SYGVNS. This CDR3 has 15 amino acids. The CDR3 sequence is CASSARDRSTDTQYF. Written as DNA, the CDR3 is TGTGCCAGCAGTGCCCGGGACAGGAGCACAGATACGCAGTATTTT.

This clone has a single count. V and J are TRBV5-5 and TRBJ2-7, with D perhaps TRBD1 (8 bases). The CDR3 covers 16 residues. CDR1 SGHKS and CDR2 YYEKEE come from the germline V gene (reference sequence). V was trimmed by 0 bases and J by 3 bases, leaving 16 bases between them. This CDR3 is CASSLAGGQGVYEQYF. The CDR3 DNA sequence: TGTGCCAGCAGCTTGGCGGGAGGACAGGGCGTCTACGAGCAGTACTTC.

J is TRBJ1-1 and V is TRBV7-2, with 8 bases matching TRBD1. Germline lookup yields CDR1 SGHTA and CDR2 FQGNSA. The CDR3 is 15 residues long. Trimming removed 4 bases from V and 0 bases from J; junction bases left unmatched: 4. The CDR3 protein is CASSSMDRVNTEAFF. Here the CDR3 DNA reads TGTGCCAGCAGCTCGATGGACAGGGTGAACACTGAAGCTTTCTTT.

Of note for this clone: At the DNA level, this CDR3 is encoded by other sequences in the same sample as well. This rearrangement joins TRBV7-2 to TRBJ2-7; TRBD2 aligns across 7 bases. J lost 3 bases, V lost 0 bases, and 5 bases had no gene match. Germline V gene lookup returns CDR1 SGHTA and CDR2 FQGNSA. The CDR3 sequence is 15 residues long. CDR3 in DNA: TGTGCCAGCAGCTTAGCGGCGGGAGTAGGCTACGAGCAGTACTTC. Translated: CASSLAAGVGYEQYF.

The rearrangement uses TRBV5-4 and TRBJ1-2; maybe TRBD1 (6 bases). In germline, CDR1 is SGHNT, CDR2 YYREEE (reference sequence). The CDR3 is 14 amino acids. V was clipped by 4 bases and J by 8 bases, with 18 bases between them. The CDR3 protein is CASSRGAGAWGYTF. The CDR3 bases are TGTGCCAGCAGCCGAGGGGCAGGGGCCTGGGGCTACACCTTC.

The chain uses TRBV7-3 and TRBJ2-1; tentative D call: TRBD1 (6 bases). Germline V gene sequence: CDR1 SGHTA, CDR2 FQGTGA. V lost 2 bases and J lost 5, with 13 bases in between. The CDR3 extends over 15 amino acids. CDR3 DNA: TGTGCCAGCAGCTTACGTGGACAGCCGCACAATGAGCAGTTCTTC. Amino acid sequence: CASSLRGQPHNEQFF.

The chain is built from TRBV25-1 and TRBJ2-1, with a weak D call TRBD2 (6 bases). Germline V lookup: CDR1 MGHDK, CDR2 SYGVNS. This CDR3 region has 14 residues. V was shortened by 6 bases and J by 5 bases, with 14 bases between the two germline ends. This CDR3 reads CASRTSNNDNEQFF. CDR3 DNA: TGTGCCAGCAGGACTAGTAATAACGACAATGAGCAGTTCTTC.

V gene TRBV4-3 combines with J gene TRBJ1-2; D perhaps matches TRBD1 (5 bases). This CDR3 spans 13 amino acids. Germline CDR1 LGHNA, CDR2 YSLEER. Trimming cost V 4 bases and J 4 bases, with 10 bases left between them. CDR3 nucleotides: TGCGCCAGCAGCCCCGGGCAGGGCTATGGCTACACCTTC. This translates into CASSPGQGYGYTF.

This sequence joins TRBV19 and TRBJ2-1; the D gene could be TRBD1 or TRBD2 (5 bases each). Germline CDR1 is LNHDA and CDR2 is SQIVND (reference sequence). The CDR3 sequence is 15 residues long. V lost 7 bases and J 5 bases, leaving 18 bases between the germline ends. CDR3 sequence reads: CASTPTGGDHNEQFF. The DNA for the CDR3 is TGTGCCAGTACCCCGACTGGTGGGGACCACAATGAGCAGTTCTTC.